The clone carrying this TCR beta chain was observed many times. The target antigen is unknown. Unique molecular identifiers were used in preparing the TCRbeta library. MiXCR was run by TCRdb on the PCR reads, yielding one entry per CDR3 protein. The table includes approximately 630,000 distinct CDR3 sequences, around 14% detected once. The data were obtained in a study of T-cell reconstitution after alpha-beta-depleted transplantation in children. Findings and caveats of the study: Several hundred rapidly expanded clones from non-depleted graft cells reportedly supplied alpha-beta T cells about two months post-transplant. One year post-transplant, T-cell counts and diversity were largely derived from T cells produced anew. Surviving recipient T cells and intrathymic progenitors accounted for some patients' high TCRbeta diversity at day 60.

The germline V gene has CDR1 DFQATT and CDR2 SNEGSKA (reference sequence). CDR3 length: 15 residues. Trimming at V came to 0 bases and at J to 2 bases, leaving 1 base not matched to a gene. The V and J genes are TRBV20-1 and TRBJ2-5; 12 bases fit TRBD2. The receptor's source is a girl aged 2 to 10 with congenital amegakaryocytic thrombocytopenia, due to receive a stem cell transplant. The sample was PBMCs, taken before TCRalphabeta/CD19-depleted stem cell transplant. CDR3 sequence reads: CSARDLAGGQETQYF. The CDR3 DNA sequence: TGCAGTGCTAGAGATCTAGCGGGAGGGCAAGAGACCCAGTACTTC.